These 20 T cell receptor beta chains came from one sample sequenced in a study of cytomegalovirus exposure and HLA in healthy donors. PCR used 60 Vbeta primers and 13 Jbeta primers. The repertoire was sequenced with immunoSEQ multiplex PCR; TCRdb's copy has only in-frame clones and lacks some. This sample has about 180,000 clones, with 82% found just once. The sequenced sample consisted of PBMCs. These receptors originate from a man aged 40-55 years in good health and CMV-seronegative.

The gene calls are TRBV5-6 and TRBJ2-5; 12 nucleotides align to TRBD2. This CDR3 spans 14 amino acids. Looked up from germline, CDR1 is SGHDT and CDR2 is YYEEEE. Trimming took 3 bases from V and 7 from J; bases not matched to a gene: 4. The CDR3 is CASSSSGGAGTQYF. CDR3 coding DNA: TGTGCCAGCAGCTCTAGCGGGGGGGCTGGGACCCAGTACTTC.

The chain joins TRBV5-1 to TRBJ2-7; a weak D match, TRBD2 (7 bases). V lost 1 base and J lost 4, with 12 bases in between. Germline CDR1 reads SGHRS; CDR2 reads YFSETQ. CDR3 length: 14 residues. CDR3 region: CASSLREGVYEQYF. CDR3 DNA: TGCGCCAGCAGCTTGAGGGAGGGGGTATACGAGCAGTACTTC.

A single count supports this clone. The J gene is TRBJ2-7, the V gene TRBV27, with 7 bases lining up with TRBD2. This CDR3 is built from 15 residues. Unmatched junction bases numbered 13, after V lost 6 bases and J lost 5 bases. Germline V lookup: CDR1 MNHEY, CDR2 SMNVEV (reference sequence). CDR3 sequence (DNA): TGTGCCAGCAGATGGGGCGGGAGAACCACAGACGAGCAGTACTTC. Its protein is CASRWGGRTTDEQYF.

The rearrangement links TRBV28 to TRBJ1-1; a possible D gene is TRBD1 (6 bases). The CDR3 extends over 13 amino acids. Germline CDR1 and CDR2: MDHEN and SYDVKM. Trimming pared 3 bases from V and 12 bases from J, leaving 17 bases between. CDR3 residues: CASSLGGGRDSFF. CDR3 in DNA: TGTGCCAGCAGTTTGGGGGGGGGCAGGGACTCTTTCTTT.

CDR3: CASKGAPGTEAFF. As DNA, the CDR3 is TGCGCCAGCAAGGGGGCTCCAGGAACTGAAGCTTTCTTT. The chain links TRBV5-1 to TRBJ1-1, with 7 nucleotides matching TRBD1. Germline V gives CDR1 SGHRS, CDR2 YFSETQ. This CDR3 region has 13 residues. V trimming: 6 bases; J trimming: 5 bases; junction bases outside the gene matches: 7.

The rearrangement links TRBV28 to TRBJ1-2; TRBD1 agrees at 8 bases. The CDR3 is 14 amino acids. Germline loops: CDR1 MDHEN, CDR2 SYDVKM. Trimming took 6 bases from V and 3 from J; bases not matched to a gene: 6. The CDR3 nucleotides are TGTGCCAGCAGACCCGGGACAGGCGACTATGGCTACACCTTC. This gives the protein CASRPGTGDYGYTF.

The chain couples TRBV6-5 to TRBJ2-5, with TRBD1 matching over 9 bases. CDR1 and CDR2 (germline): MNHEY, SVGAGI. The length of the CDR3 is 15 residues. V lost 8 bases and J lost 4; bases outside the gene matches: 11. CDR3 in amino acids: CASGALTGGRETQYF. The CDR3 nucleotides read TGTGCCAGCGGAGCGTTGACAGGGGGTAGAGAGACCCAGTACTTC.

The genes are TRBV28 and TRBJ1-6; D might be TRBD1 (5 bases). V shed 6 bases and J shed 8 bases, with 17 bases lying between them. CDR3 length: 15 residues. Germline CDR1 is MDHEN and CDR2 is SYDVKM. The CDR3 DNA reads TGTGCCAGCAGCAGATACGGCGGGGGGGATTCACCCCTCCACTTT. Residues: CASSRYGGGDSPLHF. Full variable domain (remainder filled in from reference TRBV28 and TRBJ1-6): DVKVTQSSRYLVKRTGEKVFLECVQDMDHENMFWYRQDPGLGLRLIYFSYDVKMKEKGDIPEGYSVSREKKERFSLILESASTNQTSMYLCASSRYGGGDSPLHFGNGTRLTVT.

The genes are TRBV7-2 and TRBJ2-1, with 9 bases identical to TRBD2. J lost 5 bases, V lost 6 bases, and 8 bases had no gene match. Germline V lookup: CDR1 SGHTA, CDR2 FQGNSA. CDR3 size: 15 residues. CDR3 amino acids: CASSRGGRVDNEQFF. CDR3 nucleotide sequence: TGTGCCAGCAGTAGGGGCGGGAGGGTTGACAATGAGCAGTTCTTC.

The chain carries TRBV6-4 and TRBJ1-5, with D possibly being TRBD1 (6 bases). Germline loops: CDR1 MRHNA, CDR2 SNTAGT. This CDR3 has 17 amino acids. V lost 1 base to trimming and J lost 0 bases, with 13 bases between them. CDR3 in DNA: TGTGCCAGCAGTGACTGGACAGAGCCTTATAGCAATCAGCCCCAGCATTTT. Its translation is CASSDWTEPYSNQPQHF.

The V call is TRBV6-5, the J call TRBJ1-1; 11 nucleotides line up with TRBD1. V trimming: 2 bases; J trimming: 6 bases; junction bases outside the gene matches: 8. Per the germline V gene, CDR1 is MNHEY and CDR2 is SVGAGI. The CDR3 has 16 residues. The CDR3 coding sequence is TGTGCCAGCAGTTACGGGACAGGGGGAACGGTAGCTGAAGCTTTCTTT. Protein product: CASSYGTGGTVAEAFF.

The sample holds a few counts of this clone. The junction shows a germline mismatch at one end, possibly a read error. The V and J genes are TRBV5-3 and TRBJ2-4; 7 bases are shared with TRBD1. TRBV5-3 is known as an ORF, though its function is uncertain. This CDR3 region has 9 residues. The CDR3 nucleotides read TGTGCCAGAAGCTATTACAGGGGATTC. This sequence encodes CARSYYRGF.

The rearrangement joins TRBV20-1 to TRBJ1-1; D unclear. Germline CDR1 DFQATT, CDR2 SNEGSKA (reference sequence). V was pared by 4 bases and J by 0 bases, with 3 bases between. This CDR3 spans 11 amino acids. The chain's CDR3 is CSATVNTEAFF. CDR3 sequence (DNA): TGCAGTGCTACGGTGAACACTGAAGCTTTCTTT.

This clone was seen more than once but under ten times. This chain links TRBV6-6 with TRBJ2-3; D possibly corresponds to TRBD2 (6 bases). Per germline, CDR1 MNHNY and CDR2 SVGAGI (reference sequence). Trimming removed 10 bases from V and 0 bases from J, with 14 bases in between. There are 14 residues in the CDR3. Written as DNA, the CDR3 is TGTGCCATCGAAGCGGGTTTTAGCACAGATACGCAGTATTTT. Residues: CAIEAGFSTDTQYF.

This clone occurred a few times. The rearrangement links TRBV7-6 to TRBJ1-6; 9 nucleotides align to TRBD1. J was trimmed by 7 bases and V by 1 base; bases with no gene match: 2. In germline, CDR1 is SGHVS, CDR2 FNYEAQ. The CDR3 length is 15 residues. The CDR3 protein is CASSLVGQGNSPLHF. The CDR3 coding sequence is TGTGCCAGCAGCTTAGTTGGACAGGGGAATTCACCCCTCCACTTT.

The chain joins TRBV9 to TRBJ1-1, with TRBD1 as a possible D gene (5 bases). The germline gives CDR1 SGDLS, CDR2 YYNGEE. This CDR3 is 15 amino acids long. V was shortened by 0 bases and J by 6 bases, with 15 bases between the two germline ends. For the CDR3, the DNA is TGTGCCAGCAGCGTAGGGGGCACAACCCCTGCTGAAGCTTTCTTT. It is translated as CASSVGGTTPAEAFF. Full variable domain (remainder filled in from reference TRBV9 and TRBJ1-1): DSGVTQTPKHLITATGQRVTLRCSPRSGDLSVYWYQQSLDQGLQFLIQYYNGEERAKGNILERFSAQQFPDLHSELNLSSLELGDSALYFCASSVGGTTPAEAFFGQGTRLTVV.

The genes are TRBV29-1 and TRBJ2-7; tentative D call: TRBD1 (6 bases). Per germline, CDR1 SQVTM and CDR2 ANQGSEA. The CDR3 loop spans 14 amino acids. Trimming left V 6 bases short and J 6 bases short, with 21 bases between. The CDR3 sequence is CSVETGTLSFEQYF. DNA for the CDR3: TGCAGCGTGGAGACCGGGACACTAAGCTTCGAGCAGTACTTC.

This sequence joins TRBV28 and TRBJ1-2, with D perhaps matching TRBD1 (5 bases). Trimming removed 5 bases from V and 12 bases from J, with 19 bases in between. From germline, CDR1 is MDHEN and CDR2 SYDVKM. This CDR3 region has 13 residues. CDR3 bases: TGTGCCAGCAGTGGCGCCGGGACTCTACTCCACACCTTC. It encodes CASSGAGTLLHTF.

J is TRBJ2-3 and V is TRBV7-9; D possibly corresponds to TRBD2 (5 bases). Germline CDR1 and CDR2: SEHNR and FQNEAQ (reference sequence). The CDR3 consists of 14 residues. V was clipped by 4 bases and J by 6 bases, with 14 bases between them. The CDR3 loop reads CASSSARGSDTQYF. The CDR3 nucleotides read TGTGCCAGCAGCTCTGCTCGAGGGTCGGATACGCAGTATTTT.

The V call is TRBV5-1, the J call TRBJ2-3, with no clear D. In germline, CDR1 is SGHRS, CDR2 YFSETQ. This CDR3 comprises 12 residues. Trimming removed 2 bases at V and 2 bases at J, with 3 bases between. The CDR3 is CASSFNTDTQYF. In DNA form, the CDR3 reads TGCGCCAGCAGCTTTAACACAGATACGCAGTATTTT. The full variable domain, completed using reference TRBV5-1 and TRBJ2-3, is KAGVTQTPRYLIKTRGQQVTLSCSPISGHRSVSWYQQTPGQGLQFLFEYFSETQRNKGNFPGRFSGRQFSNSRSEMNVSTLELGDSALYLCASSFNTDTQYFGPGTRLTVL.